These T cell receptor beta chains were read from a single sample in a study of chemoradiotherapy in HPV16-positive cancers. The data were produced by immunoSEQ multiplex PCR, yet TCRdb's version contains in-frame clones alone and is incomplete. The table includes about 15,000 clones, around 79% detected once. The specimen was obtained from a patient who underwent chemoradiotherapy. The origin of the receptors is a human donor with HPV-associated anogenital cancer. CDR3s include the opening cysteine and the closing phenylalanine or tryptophan. Fields, in order: clone size, J gene, D gene, V gene, CDR3 protein, CDR3 DNA. The D gene is left open where the match is weak. Size values are once, few and many counts, or a class for expanded clones, and some rows have none.

>few|TRBJ2-1|-|TRBV7-9
CASSFLTDYNEQFF
TGTGCCAGCAGCTTCCTGACGGACTACAATGAGCAGTTCTTC
>-|TRBJ1-1|-|TRBV28
CASSWADLNTEAFF
TGTGCCAGCAGTTGGGCGGACCTGAACACTGAAGCTTTCTTT
>few|TRBJ1-3|-|TRBV28
CASSFSGVGPSGNTIYF
TGTGCCAGCAGTTTTTCGGGTGTGGGGCCCTCTGGAAACACCATATATTTT
>-|TRBJ2-7|-|TRBV11-3
CASTKQEEQYF
TGTGCCAGCACCAAACAGGAGGAGCAGTACTTC
>-|TRBJ1-1|-|TRBV4-1
CASSQVGTQLAEAFF
TGCGCCAGCAGCCAAGTGGGGACTCAGTTGGCTGAAGCTTTCTTT
>-|TRBJ2-1|-|TRBV6-4
CASSEAGAPYNEQFF
TGTGCCAGCAGTGAGGCAGGGGCGCCCTACAATGAGCAGTTCTTC
>medium-sized|TRBJ1-3|-|TRBV29-1
CSAGARNTIYF
TGCAGCGCCGGAGCCCGAAACACCATATATTTT
>large|TRBJ2-3|-|TRBV5-4
CASSSGPSTDTQYF
TGTGCCAGCAGCTCCGGACCGAGCACAGATACGCAGTATTTT
>-|TRBJ1-3|-|TRBV19
CASSTRVTGNTIYF
TGTGCCAGTAGTACCAGGGTAACGGGAAACACCATATATTTT
>-|TRBJ2-7|TRBD2|TRBV27
CASSYRGLAEYEQYF
TGTGCCAGCAGTTACCGGGGACTAGCGGAATACGAGCAGTACTTC
>-|TRBJ2-1|-|TRBV5-4
CASSPPEIGYDEQFF
TGTGCCAGCAGCCCTCCGGAAATCGGTTACGATGAGCAGTTCTTC
>-|TRBJ1-2|-|TRBV12-5
CASGLTNYGYTF
TGTGCTAGTGGTTTGACAAACTATGGCTACACCTTC
>-|TRBJ2-5|-|TRBV6-1
CASITGGPGETQYF
TGTGCCAGCATAACCGGAGGGCCTGGTGAGACCCAGTACTTC
>few|TRBJ1-2|TRBD1|TRBV6-5
CASSYTTGDGYTF
TGTGCCAGCAGTTACACCACAGGGGACGGCTACACCTTC
>-|TRBJ2-5|TRBD2|TRBV6-5
CASSYSLAGGQETQYF
TGTGCCAGCAGTTATTCTCTGGCGGGAGGACAAGAGACCCAGTACTTC
>-|TRBJ2-7|-|TRBV6-5
CASSPPLEAEQYF
TGTGCCAGCAGCCCCCCCCTGGAGGCGGAGCAGTACTTC
>-|TRBJ2-5|-|TRBV5-4
CASSLGQQRKETQYF
TGTGCCAGCAGCCTTGGACAGCAACGAAAAGAGACCCAGTACTTC
>-|TRBJ1-1|TRBD1|TRBV11-3
CASRRDRMNTEAFF
TGTGCCAGCAGGCGGGACAGGATGAACACTGAAGCTTTCTTT
>once|TRBJ2-2|-|TRBV27
CATRGYRTGELFF
TGTGCCACCCGAGGATATCGGACCGGGGAGCTGTTTTTT
>-|TRBJ1-5|-|TRBV5-1
CASSPGIASNQPQHF
TGCGCCAGCAGCCCAGGGATAGCGAGCAATCAGCCCCAGCATTTT
>-|TRBJ2-1|-|TRBV30
CAWSVSLGINEQFF
TGTGCCTGGAGTGTAAGCTTAGGGATCAATGAGCAGTTCTTC
>-|TRBJ2-6|-|TRBV5-1
CASSLGLPGGANVLTF
TGCGCCAGCAGCCTGGGACTCCCGGGGGGGGCCAACGTCCTGACTTTC
>few|TRBJ1-4|-|TRBV4-2
CASREVGRGTNEKLFF
TGTGCCAGCAGGGAGGTTGGACGTGGAACTAATGAAAAACTGTTTTTT
>-|TRBJ1-1|-|TRBV10-1
CASSYGGHDQAFF
TGCGCCAGCAGTTACGGGGGACATGACCAAGCTTTCTTT
>-|TRBJ2-1|TRBD2|TRBV4-1
CASTSGWVAGQNEQFF
TGCGCCAGCACCTCCGGTTGGGTAGCGGGACAAAATGAGCAGTTCTTC
>-|TRBJ1-5|-|TRBV5-8
CASSSRGRGNQPQHF
TGTGCCAGCAGCAGCCGAGGACGGGGCAATCAGCCCCAGCATTTT
>-|TRBJ2-3|TRBD2|TRBV27
CASSPLYSSGSIDTQYF
TGTGCCAGCAGTCCTCTTTATTCTAGCGGGAGTATAGATACGCAGTATTTT
>-|TRBJ1-1|-|TRBV2
CASRVGRLNTEAFF
TGTGCCAGCAGGGTAGGCAGATTGAACACTGAAGCTTTCTTT